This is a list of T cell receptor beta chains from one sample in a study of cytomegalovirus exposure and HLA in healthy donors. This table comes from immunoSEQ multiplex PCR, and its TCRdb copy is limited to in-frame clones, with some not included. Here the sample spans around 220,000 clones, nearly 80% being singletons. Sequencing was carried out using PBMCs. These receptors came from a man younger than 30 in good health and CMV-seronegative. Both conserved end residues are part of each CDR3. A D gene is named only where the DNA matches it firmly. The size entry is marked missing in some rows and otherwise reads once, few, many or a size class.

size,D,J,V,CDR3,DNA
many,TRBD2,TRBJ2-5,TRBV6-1,CASSELAGNQETQYF,TGTGCCAGCAGTGAGTTAGCGGGGAACCAAGAGACCCAGTACTTC
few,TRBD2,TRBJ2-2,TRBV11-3,CASSPPGLAGAGELFF,TGTGCCAGCAGCCCGCCGGGACTAGCGGGCGCCGGGGAGCTGTTTTTT
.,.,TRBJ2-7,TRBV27,CASSPRDNSYEQYF,TGTGCCAGCAGTCCCCGGGACAACTCCTACGAGCAGTACTTC
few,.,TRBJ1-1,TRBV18,CASSRDTLNTEAFF,TGTGCCAGCTCACGGGACACCTTGAACACTGAAGCTTTCTTT
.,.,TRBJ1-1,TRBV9,CASSPVSGTEAFF,TGTGCCAGCAGCCCCGTATCGGGCACTGAAGCTTTCTTT
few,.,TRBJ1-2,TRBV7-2,CASRPPGRGKDGYTF,TGTGCCAGCAGACCCCCCGGGCGGGGAAAGGATGGCTACACCTTC
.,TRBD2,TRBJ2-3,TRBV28,CASSLTSGAQYF,TGTGCCAGCAGTCTCACTAGCGGGGCGCAGTATTTT
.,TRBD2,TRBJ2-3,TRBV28,CASSLATSGGTDTQYF,TGTGCCAGCAGTTTAGCCACTAGCGGGGGCACAGATACGCAGTATTTT
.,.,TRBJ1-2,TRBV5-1,CASSLVADTYGYTF,TGCGCCAGCAGCTTGGTCGCAGACACTTATGGCTACACCTTC
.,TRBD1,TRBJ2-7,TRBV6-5,CASSPTGFSYEQYF,TGTGCCAGCAGTCCGACAGGGTTCTCCTACGAGCAGTACTTC
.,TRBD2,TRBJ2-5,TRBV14,CASSQEGFSGGVRETQYF,TGTGCCAGCAGCCAAGAGGGGTTTAGCGGGGGCGTGAGGGAGACCCAGTACTTC
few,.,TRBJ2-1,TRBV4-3,CASSQEPMGLASPYNEQFF,TGCGCCAGCAGCCAAGAGCCGATGGGTTTAGCGAGCCCCTACAATGAGCAGTTCTTC
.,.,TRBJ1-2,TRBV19,CASSIYREANYGYTF,TGTGCCAGTAGTATCTACAGGGAAGCTAACTATGGCTACACCTTC
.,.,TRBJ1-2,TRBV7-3,CASSSVPLQNGYTF,TGTGCCAGCAGCTCCGTACCGTTACAGAATGGCTACACCTTC
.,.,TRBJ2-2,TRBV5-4,CASSFGRVNTGELFF,TGTGCCAGCAGCTTCGGGCGGGTGAACACCGGGGAGCTGTTTTTT
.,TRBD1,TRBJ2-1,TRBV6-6,CASTTGAYNEQFF,TGTGCCAGCACGACAGGGGCTTACAATGAGCAGTTCTTC